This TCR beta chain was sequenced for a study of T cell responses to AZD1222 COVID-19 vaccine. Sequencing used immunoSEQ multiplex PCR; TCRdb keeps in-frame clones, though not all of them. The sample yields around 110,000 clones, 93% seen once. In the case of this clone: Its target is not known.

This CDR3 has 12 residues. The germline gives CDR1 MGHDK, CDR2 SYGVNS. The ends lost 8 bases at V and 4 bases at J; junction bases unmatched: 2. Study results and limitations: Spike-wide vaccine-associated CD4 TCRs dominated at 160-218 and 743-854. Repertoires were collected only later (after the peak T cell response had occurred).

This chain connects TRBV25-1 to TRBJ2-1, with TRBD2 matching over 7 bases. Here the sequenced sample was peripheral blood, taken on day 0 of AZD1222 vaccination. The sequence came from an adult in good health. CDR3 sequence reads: CASERGYNEQFF. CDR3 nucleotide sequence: TGTGCCAGCGAGCGGGGTTACAATGAGCAGTTCTTC.